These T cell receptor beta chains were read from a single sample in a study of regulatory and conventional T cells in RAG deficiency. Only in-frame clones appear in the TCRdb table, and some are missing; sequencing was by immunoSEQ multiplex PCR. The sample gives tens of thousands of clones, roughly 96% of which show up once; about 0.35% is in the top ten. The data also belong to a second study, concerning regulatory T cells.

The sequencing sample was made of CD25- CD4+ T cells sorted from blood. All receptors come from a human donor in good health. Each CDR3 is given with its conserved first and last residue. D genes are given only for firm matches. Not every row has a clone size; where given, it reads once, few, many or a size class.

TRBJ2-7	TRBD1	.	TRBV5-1	CASSLSGQGNSYEQYF	TGCGCCAGCAGCCTTTCGGGACAGGGTAACTCCTACGAGCAGTACTTC
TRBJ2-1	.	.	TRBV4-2	CASGGRSSYNEQFF	TGTGCCAGCGGAGGGCGGAGCTCCTACAATGAGCAGTTCTTC
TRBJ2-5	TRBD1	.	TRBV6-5	CASSYIRGREKTQYF	TGTGCCAGCAGTTACATCAGGGGGCGGGAAAAGACCCAGTACTTC
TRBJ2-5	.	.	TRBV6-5	CASRNGVQETQYF	TGTGCCAGCAGAAACGGGGTCCAAGAGACCCAGTACTTC
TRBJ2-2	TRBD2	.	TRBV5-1	CASRRELAANTGELFF	TGCGCCAGCAGAAGGGAGCTAGCGGCGAACACCGGGGAGCTGTTTTTT
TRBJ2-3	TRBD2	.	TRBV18	CASSLRLAAGPTDTQYF	TGTGCCAGCTCACTGAGACTAGCGGCCGGCCCCACAGATACGCAGTATTTT
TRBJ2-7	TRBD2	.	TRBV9	CASSVSPAGAYEQYF	TGTGCCAGCAGCGTAAGTCCAGCGGGAGCCTACGAGCAGTACTTC
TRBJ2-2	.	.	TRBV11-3	CASSTPGSTGELFF	TGTGCCAGCAGCACCCCCGGGTCCACCGGGGAGCTGTTTTTT
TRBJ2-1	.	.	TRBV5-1	CASSLLLAVNNEQFF	TGCGCCAGCAGCTTGCTGTTAGCGGTAAATAATGAGCAGTTCTTC
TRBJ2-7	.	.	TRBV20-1	CSATSRYEQYF	TGCAGTGCTACCAGTCGCTACGAGCAGTACTTC
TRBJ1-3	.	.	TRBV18	CASSPRANSTRNTIYF	TGTGCCAGCTCACCGCGGGCCAACTCGACGAGAAACACCATATATTTT
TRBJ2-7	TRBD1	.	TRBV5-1	CASSPRRGHEQYF	TGCGCCAGCAGCCCTCGCAGGGGGCACGAGCAGTACTTC
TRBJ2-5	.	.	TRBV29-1	CSVDGGGGETQYF	TGCAGCGTTGATGGGGGGGGCGGGGAGACCCAGTACTTC
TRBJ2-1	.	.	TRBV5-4	CASSPPGGMGRGEQFF	TGTGCCAGCAGCCCCCCCGGGGGAATGGGTAGAGGTGAGCAGTTCTTC
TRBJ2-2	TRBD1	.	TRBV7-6	CASSVRQGINTGELFF	TGTGCCAGCAGCGTTAGACAGGGGATCAACACCGGGGAGCTGTTTTTT
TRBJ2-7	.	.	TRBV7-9	CASSVRVDEQYF	TGTGCCAGCAGCGTCAGGGTTGACGAGCAGTACTTC
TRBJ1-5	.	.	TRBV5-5	CASSGPQQGFSQPQHF	TGTGCCAGCAGCGGACCTCAACAGGGTTTCTCTCAGCCCCAGCATTTT
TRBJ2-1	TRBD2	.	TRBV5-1	CASSPGGPRSYNEQFF	TGCGCCAGCAGCCCGGGGGGTCCCCGGTCCTACAATGAGCAGTTCTTC
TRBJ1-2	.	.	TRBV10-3	CAISESHQGMGGYTF	TGTGCCATCAGTGAGTCTCATCAGGGAATGGGGGGCTACACCTTC
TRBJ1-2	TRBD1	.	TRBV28	CASSPGDRGWGYTF	TGTGCCAGCAGCCCCGGTGACAGGGGGTGGGGCTACACCTTC
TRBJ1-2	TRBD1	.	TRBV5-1	CASSLGQGLPNYGYTF	TGCGCCAGCAGCTTGGGACAGGGGCTTCCCAACTATGGCTACACCTTC
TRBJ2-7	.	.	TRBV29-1	CSASDNHYEQYF	TGCAGCGCCTCGGACAATCACTACGAGCAGTACTTC
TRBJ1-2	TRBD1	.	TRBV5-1	CASSLAGTAKINYGYTF	TGCGCCAGCAGCTTGGCGGGGACAGCCAAAATTAACTATGGCTACACCTTC
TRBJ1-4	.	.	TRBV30	CAWSVSGVANEKLFF	TGTGCCTGGAGTGTATCAGGGGTAGCTAATGAAAAACTGTTTTTT
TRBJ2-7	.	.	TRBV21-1	CASSTRTSVYYEQYF	TGTGCCAGCAGCACCAGGACTAGCGTGTACTACGAGCAGTACTTC
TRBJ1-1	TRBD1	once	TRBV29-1	CSADRGNTEAFF	TGCAGCGCCGACAGGGGGAACACTGAAGCTTTCTTT
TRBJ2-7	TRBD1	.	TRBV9	CASRWGRGPYEQCF	TGTGCCAGCAGATGGGGCAGGGGGCCCTACGAGCAGTGCTTC
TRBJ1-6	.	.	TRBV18	CASSPTGSNSPLHF	TGTGCCAGCTCACCAACAGGATCTAATTCACCCCTCCACTTT
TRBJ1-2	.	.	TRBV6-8	CASPGHTNGYTF	TGTGCCAGCCCGGGACACACAAATGGCTACACCTTC